The sequence of this TCR beta chain was determined in a study of OX40 agonist ivuxolimab in advanced cancers. Study-level background: One patient with hepatocellular carcinoma and two with cutaneous melanoma, three in all, had partial responses. Whole-study results and caveats: There were, on average, more expanded clones in CD8+ T cells than in CD4+.

From germline, CDR1 is MNHNS and CDR2 SASEGT. Trimming left V 0 bases short and J 4 bases short, with 19 bases between. The CDR3 contains 18 residues. As regards this clone: Its antigen remains unknown.

Clones were read by immunoSEQ multiplex PCR, and TCRdb kept only the in-frame ones, dropping some. The table records around 40,000 clones, about 88% of them present only once. With baseline, cycle 4 day 1, and cycle 7 day 1 as timepoints, blood was sampled. The clonotype was recovered from an adult with an advanced solid tumor such as melanoma, head and neck, liver or kidney cancer. Sequencing used CD4+ or CD8+ T cells sorted from blood, obtained in a trial of the OX40 agonist ivuxolimab. The V call is TRBV6-1, the J call TRBJ1-3, with D possibly being TRBD1 (5 bases). This CDR3 reads CASSEADFFGHAGNTIYF. CDR3 nucleotide sequence: TGTGCCAGCAGTGAAGCGGACTTTTTCGGACATGCCGGAAACACCATATATTTT.